This TCR beta chain is drawn from a study of cytomegalovirus exposure and HLA in healthy donors. Study-wide points: Most CMV-associated TCR beta chains appeared HLA-restricted in a later analysis. CMV serostatus was the only immune exposure information that was available.

CDR3 length: 12 residues. Germline V gene lookup returns CDR1 MNHNS and CDR2 SASEGT. About this clone itself: Its antigen is not known. At one end the junction does not follow the germline gene, possibly because of a read error.

PCR primers comprised 60 Vbeta and 13 Jbeta primers. The table came from immunoSEQ multiplex PCR; TCRdb's copy has only in-frame clones and leaves some out. The repertoire holds 95,000 to 100,000 clones, with 65% to 85% as singletons. The V call is TRBV6-1, the J call TRBJ1-1, with TRBD1 matching over 7 bases. The sample was PBMCs. The TCR comes from a man in his fifties in good health and CMV-seronegative. In DNA, the CDR3 is TGTGCCAGCAGGACCCCGGGACAGTGGGAAATGTTT. Protein sequence: CASRTPGQWEMF.